The rows below give T cell receptor beta chains drawn from one sample of a study of response to subunit inactivated influenza vaccine. TCRdb independently ran MiXCR on the RT-PCR reads; one entry per CDR3 protein. The sample contains almost 250,000 distinct CDR3 sequences, approximately 12% of which appear only once. This specimen was non-naive T cells sorted from PBMCs, taken approximately 15 days before vaccination. These receptors came from a middle-aged man who received an inactivated influenza vaccine. Both conserved end residues are part of each CDR3. Fields, in order: clone size, J gene, D gene, V gene, CDR3 DNA, CDR3 protein. The D gene is left open where the match is weak. The size of a clone is reported for some rows only, either as once, few or many, or as a class for expanded clones.

. TRBJ1-2 TRBD1 TRBV7-2 TGTGCCATCGTGGACAGGGAAGACTATGGCTACACCTTC CAIVDREDYGYTF
many TRBJ2-1 . TRBV11-2 TGTGCCAGCAGCTTAGGTGGAGAGTACAATGAGCAGTTCTTC CASSLGGEYNEQFF
few TRBJ2-1 TRBD2 TRBV20-1 TGCAGTGCTGCTACTAGCGGAGAATACAATGAGCAGTTCTTC CSAATSGEYNEQFF
few TRBJ1-1 . TRBV5-8 TGTGCCAGCAGCTTGTCGAGAAGGGCCAGGGGACTTACTGAAGCTTTCTTT CASSLSRRARGLTEAFF
many TRBJ1-1 . TRBV10-3 TGTGCCAGCGCAGGACAGCCGAACACTGAAGCTTTCTTT CASAGQPNTEAFF
many TRBJ2-7 . TRBV6-6 TGTGCCAGCAGAACGAACCAACAAGGCGAGCAGTACTTC CASRTNQQGEQYF
. TRBJ2-3 TRBD2 TRBV6-2/TRBV6-3 TGTGCCAGCAGCGCAGCGGGAGCTCTCACAGATACGCAGTATTTT CASSAAGALTDTQYF
. TRBJ2-3 TRBD1 TRBV10-3 TGTGCCATCAGGAAGACAGGGGGCCCAGATACGCAGTATTTT CAIRKTGGPDTQYF
few TRBJ1-2 . TRBV2 TGTGCCAGCAGTGAACAGGGGCCTAACTATGGCTACACCTTC CASSEQGPNYGYTF
many TRBJ1-1 . TRBV7-9 TGTGCCAGCAGTAAAAGTATGTTGAACACTGAAGCTTTCTTT CASSKSMLNTEAFF
few TRBJ1-1 . TRBV5-1 TGCGCCAGCAGCCCCGGTTGGGGGGCGGGAACTGAAGCTTTCTTT CASSPGWGAGTEAFF
many TRBJ2-5 . TRBV4-3 TGCGCCAGCAGCCAAAACGCCGGGACCAGGACAGAGACCCAGTACTTC CASSQNAGTRTETQYF
many TRBJ2-3 TRBD2 TRBV6-1 TGTGCCAGCAGTCGAACTAGCGTCCCTGACACAGATACGCAGTATTTT CASSRTSVPDTDTQYF
. TRBJ2-3 TRBD1 TRBV7-6 TGTGCCAGCAGCGTCGGGACAGCTAGCACAGATACGCAGTATTTT CASSVGTASTDTQYF
. TRBJ2-5 TRBD1 TRBV20-1 TGCAGTGCTAGAGGAGACAGGGGTTCCGAGGAGACCCAGTACTTC CSARGDRGSEETQYF
many TRBJ2-5 . TRBV20-1 TGCAGTGCTAGAGCAAGACAGGAAAACCAAGAGACCCAGTACTTC CSARARQENQETQYF
. TRBJ2-7 TRBD1 TRBV24-1 TGTGCCACCAGTGGAAGGACAGGGGATCAGTACTTC CATSGRTGDQYF
few TRBJ2-5 TRBD1 TRBV20-1 TGCAGTGCCGATCGATCGAGGGGGCTGGGCGGGCAGACCCAGTACTTC CSADRSRGLGGQTQYF
. TRBJ2-5 TRBD2 TRBV4-1 TGCGCCAGCAGCCAAGATGAGTTGGCGGGGGGGCAAGAGACCCAGTACTTC CASSQDELAGGQETQYF
. TRBJ2-1 . TRBV7-2 TGTGCCAGGGGCCCTGGGCTAGCGAGTTACAATGAGCAGTTCTTC CARGPGLASYNEQFF
many TRBJ2-7 . TRBV28 TGTGCCAGCAGTTTGTCGGGTATAGTGTACGAGCAGTACTTC CASSLSGIVYEQYF
few TRBJ2-7 . TRBV28 TGTGCCAGCAGGAAAAAAGGAGCAGGAACCTACGAGCAGTACTTC CASRKKGAGTYEQYF
. TRBJ2-5 TRBD1 TRBV20-1 TGCAGTGCTAGAGATGGGGACAGGGTGGAAGAGACCCAGTACTTC CSARDGDRVEETQYF
once TRBJ1-2 TRBD1 TRBV28 TGTGCCGGAAAACGGACAGGGGGGGATGGCTACACCTTC CAGKRTGGDGYTF
. TRBJ2-1 TRBD2 TRBV6-2/TRBV6-3 TGTGCCACCACTCTAGCGGGGGGTAGGAATGAGCAGTTCTTC CATTLAGGRNEQFF
many TRBJ1-2 TRBD1 TRBV12-3/TRBV12-4 TGTGCCAGTGGCTCCCGGGACAGGGGAGCCTATGGCTACACCTTC CASGSRDRGAYGYTF
. TRBJ2-7 TRBD2 TRBV5-5 TGTGCCAGCAGCTTGGAGTATTCGTCTAGCGGTTCCTACGAGCAGTACTTC CASSLEYSSSGSYEQYF
many TRBJ2-5 . TRBV5-1 TGCGCCAGCAGCTTGGGTGGGCCAGAGACCCAGTACTTC CASSLGGPETQYF
. TRBJ1-1 . TRBV19 TGTGCCAGTAGTAATACGGGGAACACTGAAGCTTTCTTT CASSNTGNTEAFF
. TRBJ1-6 . TRBV3-1 TGTGCCAGCAGCCAACAAGGGGATTCACCCCTCCACTTT CASSQQGDSPLHF
few TRBJ1-6 . TRBV15 TGTGCCACCAGCAGAGATCAGTTTCGGTCACCCCTCCACTTT CATSRDQFRSPLHF
. TRBJ2-7 TRBD2 TRBV7-7 TGTGCCAGCAGCCTAGGACTAGCGGGATTCGACGAGCAGTACTTC CASSLGLAGFDEQYF
many TRBJ1-4 . TRBV5-1 TGCGCCAGCAGCCAGGACACAACTAATGAAAAACTGTTTTTT CASSQDTTNEKLFF
. TRBJ1-2 . TRBV6-2/TRBV6-3 TGTGCCAGCAGTTACTCGGACAGCCGAAGCTATGGCTACACCTTC CASSYSDSRSYGYTF
many TRBJ1-1 TRBD1 TRBV4-2 TGTGCCAGCAGCCAAGAGAGGACAGACAGGGTTCAGATAAACACTGAAGCTTTCTTT CASSQERTDRVQINTEAFF
few TRBJ2-7 TRBD2 TRBV29-1 TGCAGCGTTGTTGCTAGCGGGAAAACCTACGAGCAGTACTTC CSVVASGKTYEQYF
. TRBJ2-3 . TRBV7-8 TGTGCCAGCAGCTCTTGGGGGGCCCTAGATACGCAGTATTTT CASSSWGALDTQYF
. TRBJ2-2 TRBD1 TRBV5-1 TGCGCCAGCAGCACCCTGGACAGGCTCGCGAACACCGGGGAGCTGTTTTTT CASSTLDRLANTGELFF
once TRBJ1-2 . TRBV12-3/TRBV12-4 TGTGCCAGCAGTTTCAGGATACCCCCTGGCTCCGTTTATGGCTACACCTTC CASSFRIPPGSVYGYTF
. TRBJ2-4 TRBD2 TRBV10-1 TGCGCCAGCGGTGGACTAGCGGACACAAAGCGCCTCAAAAACATTCAGTACTTC CASGGLADTKRLKNIQYF
many TRBJ2-5 . TRBV12-3/TRBV12-4 TGTGCCAGCAGTGGTCGGGTCGCGGGGACCCAGTACTTC CASSGRVAGTQYF